A single sample gave rise to the 8 T cell receptor beta chains below, sequenced in a study of cytomegalovirus exposure and HLA in healthy donors. The PCR made use of 60 Vbeta and 13 Jbeta primers. The repertoire was sequenced with immunoSEQ multiplex PCR; TCRdb's copy has only in-frame clones and lacks some. The sample consists of tens of thousands of clones, 60% to 80% of them appearing once. The sequenced sample consisted of PBMCs. Receptor source: a man in his sixties in good health and CMV-seropositive.

The V and J genes are TRBV18 and TRBJ1-6, with TRBD1 as a possible D gene (6 bases). There are 19 residues in the CDR3. Deletions cut 3 bases from V and 0 bases from J, with 18 bases between. Germline CDR1 reads KGHSH; CDR2 reads LQKENI. In nucleotides, the CDR3 is TGTGCCAGCTCACCGAACAGGGCAAGGTCAAACTCCTATAATTCACCCCTCCACTTT. This translates into CASSPNRARSNSYNSPLHF. Combining the CDR3 with reference TRBV18 and TRBJ1-6 gives the whole variable domain NAGVMQNPRHLVRRRGQEARLRCSPMKGHSHVYWYRQLPEEGLKFMVYLQKENIIDESGMPKERFSAEFPKEGPSILRIQQVVRGDSAAYFCASSPNRARSNSYNSPLHFGNGTRLTVT.

This clone was seen more than once but under ten times. In DNA form, the CDR3 reads TGCAGTGCGGACTACGGAAGTGGCTACACCTTC. Amino acids: CSADYGSGYTF. The J gene is TRBJ1-2, the V gene TRBV20-1, with D unresolved. Germline CDR1 reads DFQATT; CDR2 reads SNEGSKA (reference sequence). V lost 6 bases and J lost 7, with 12 bases in between. The length of the CDR3 is 11 residues.

The chain recombines TRBV4-2 with TRBJ1-6; TRBD1 agrees at 9 bases. This CDR3 has 16 residues. Germline V lookup: CDR1 LGHNA, CDR2 YNFKEQ. Trimming at V came to 0 bases and at J to 7 bases, leaving 4 bases not matched to a gene. The chain's CDR3 is CASSQDVGTGNSPLHF. The CDR3 nucleotides are TGTGCCAGCAGCCAAGATGTAGGGACAGGGAATTCACCCCTCCACTTT.

This clone was observed a single time. The chain has TRBV27 and TRBJ2-3; 7 positions match TRBD1. Trimming took 6 bases from V and 6 from J; bases not matched to a gene: 9. Looked up from germline, CDR1 is MNHEY and CDR2 is SMNVEV (reference sequence). The CDR3 consists of 14 residues. This CDR3 reads CASRPTGSEDTQYF. The CDR3 coding sequence is TGTGCCAGCAGGCCGACAGGGTCGGAGGATACGCAGTATTTT.

This chain uses TRBV6-1 with TRBJ1-1; D may be TRBD1 (6 bases). The CDR3 covers 16 residues. V was cut by 4 bases and J by 1 base, with 16 bases left in between. Germline V gene data show CDR1 as MNHNS and CDR2 as SASEGT. The CDR3 DNA sequence: TGTGCCAGCAGTGCACCACCAGGGGTCGCGAACACTGAAGCTTTCTTT. As protein: CASSAPPGVANTEAFF.

This chain joins TRBV11-2 and TRBJ2-5; 7 bases are a match to TRBD2. CDR1 and CDR2 (germline): SGHAT, FQNNGV. V was pared by 2 bases and J by 9 bases, with 9 bases of the junction left unmatched. This CDR3 spans 14 amino acids. In DNA, the CDR3 is TGTGCCAGCAGCTTACAGGGATCTGGGGGGGCCCAGTACTTC. Protein sequence: CASSLQGSGGAQYF.

J is TRBJ2-5 and V is TRBV18; the D is unclear. V was cut by 6 bases and J by 7 bases, with 18 bases left in between. The V gene's germline CDR1 is KGHSH and CDR2 LQKENI. The length of the CDR3 is 14 residues. CDR3 coding DNA: TGTGCCAGCTCTTTCGTGGCGGTGGAAGGGACCCAGTACTTC. Translation gives CASSFVAVEGTQYF.

This sequence joins TRBV5-1 and TRBJ2-1; 9 nucleotides line up with TRBD2. V lost 3 bases and J lost 7; bases outside the gene matches: 8. The germline gives CDR1 SGHRS, CDR2 YFSETQ. This CDR3 has 15 amino acids. CDR3 protein: CASSSIAGARNEQFF. The CDR3 DNA reads TGCGCCAGCAGCTCAATAGCGGGAGCTCGTAATGAGCAGTTCTTC.